This TCR beta chain was captured by sequencing in a study of cytomegalovirus exposure and HLA in healthy donors (dated by TCRdb to the late 2010s). In the study overall: In an earlier analysis of under 750 of the donors, 276 Gb of sequence data and 90 million to 120 million unique TCR beta sequences from roughly 200 million T cells were reported. An early release that covered roughly 600 HLA-typed donors contained 250 to 350 gigabases of sequencing data and 75 million to 100 million unique TCR sequences. The genetic ancestry cluster associated with self-reported Caucasian donors included 81% of the roughly 380 genotyped donors. The study aimed to test whether cataloging public T cell receptors could reveal signatures of past pathogen exposure. Using immunosequencing, the study profiled T cell repertoires from 640 or so subjects and related those repertoires to cytomegalovirus serostatus. In addition to the first cohort of roughly 670 subjects, a separate validation cohort of 130 or so different subjects was used. To predict cytomegalovirus infection status, the study brought together high-throughput TCR immunosequencing, statistical association of individual TCRs with disease status, and machine learning. In a later analysis, previously published TCR beta repertoires from several hundred donors were re-analyzed and high-resolution HLA genotyping was added so that TCR occurrence patterns could be studied. The later analysis used no new phenotypic data to find candidate immune exposures, relying instead on TCR beta sequences and their occurrence across donors. An earlier analysis of 500 to 750 of the donors applied high-throughput TCR beta sequencing to assess whether each TCR beta V gene segment acted as functional or pseudogenic. Donor age, sex, ethnicity and CMV serostatus were collected together with the repertoire data. Genome-wide SNP genotypes for about 55% of the 666 donors were used in a later genetic analysis, which treated that subset as a discovery cohort. Every discovery cohort repertoire had been produced on one sequencing platform. Both class I and class II loci were covered by HLA typing, at four-digit resolution. The number of donors typed differed by locus, with about 620-630 for A, B, C, DRB1 and DQB1, more than 500 for DQA1, nearly 610 for DPA1, and approximately 470 for DPB1. Because of strong linkage in the cohort, four or five DR-DQ haplotypes were treated as single units for association and clustering. Among almost 400 genotyped donors of the cohort, an average of about 240,000 unique TCR beta nucleotide sequences were sequenced per donor, roughly 20% of them non-productive.

The full study reports these points: A later genetic analysis reported fewer N-insertions in productive TCRs among donors in an Asian-associated ancestry cluster than the roughly 690-donor mean. The classifier was reported to diagnose cytomegalovirus status with high specificity and sensitivity in both the original cohort and the validation cohort. The study listed 150 to 200 TCR beta chains as associated with cytomegalovirus. A group of highly shared sequence variants was considered likely to be a technical artifact of the sequencing pipeline. Because HLA typing was unavailable for some donors at each locus, only the typed subset was used in association tests. Presence/absence analyses assumed roughly uniform sequencing depth across donors, an assumption that may not hold. In a later analysis, most CMV-associated TCR beta chains were found to appear HLA-restricted, with HLA associations seemingly driven largely by CMV exposure. A later analysis associated 15,000 or so TCR beta sequences with specific HLA alleles at a false discovery rate of 0.05. When HLA alleles, especially DR and DQ, strongly co-occurred, TCR associations were difficult to assign to individual alleles. The cohort was sequenced for TCR beta chains only, and without alpha or paired-chain data the features that could be detected were limited. A further reported finding was that TCR beta sequences accurately predicted the HLA-A and HLA-B alleles for most subjects in the first cohort. In vitro tests confirmed that three of the cytomegalovirus-associated TCR beta chains recognize cytomegalovirus antigens. In a later analysis, the rate of TCR association differed among HLA loci, with DRB1 alleles having the most associated TCRs and HLA-C alleles having the fewest. The only immune exposure information available for the cohort was CMV serostatus. Broadly in line with IMGT annotations, most TCR beta V segments showed up in productive rearrangements about 87% or about 30% of the time in an earlier analysis of approximately 600 of the donors. Most TCR sequences were observed very rarely across donors, whereas some public TCRs were present in many individuals. In a later analysis, HLA-associated TCR beta chains were found to be more clonally expanded and to have lower generation probabilities than equally common non-associated chains. The 87-base-pair reads could not distinguish some IMGT-functional V segments, including TRBV6-2 and TRBV6-3, so those segments were excluded. Linkage disequilibrium might explain the correlated functional status among segregating V segments, but an unknown experimental factor could not be ruled out. According to a later analysis, parvovirus B19, influenza, CMV and Epstein-Barr virus appeared linked to several top co-occurrence clusters. The authors suggested that the approach could potentially be generalized to other disease states and immunological phenotypes. The earlier analysis of approximately 560 of the donors excluded some 16 rarely observed V segments, including chromosome 9 orphons, because counts were too low. A later genetic analysis associated a missense DCLRE1C variant with V-gene and J-gene trimming of TCR beta chains, and an independent cohort replicated the association.

The cohort consisted of hundreds of healthy bone marrow donors. Cohort members were all nominally healthy when sampled, although unrecorded immune exposures were likely present. The donor tested CMV seronegative and was one of the 352 seronegative cohort members. A peripheral blood sample was collected from each donor, and TCR beta sequencing was performed on peripheral blood mononuclear cells. Genomic DNA was extracted from the blood cell samples with the Qiagen DNeasy Blood Extraction Kit. Library method: the immunoSEQ multiplex PCR assay. For the multiplex PCR, a mixture combining 60 forward primers for TCR Vbeta segments and 13 reverse primers for TCR Jbeta segments was used. The CDR3 region of rearranged TCR beta genes was amplified from genomic DNA with a multiplex PCR assay. Amplified TCR beta libraries were sequenced as 87-base-pair reads on the Illumina HiSeq System. Under the source paper's analysis protocol: A later analysis counted about 82 million unique TCR beta chains across the 666 repertoires, and approximately 11 million of these chains were shared by at least two donors. To remove PCR and sequencing errors, raw reads were error-corrected and collapsed into unique sequences using a nearest-neighbor algorithm that merged closely related sequences. To assign V, D and J gene segments, CDR3 sequences were aligned to IMGT reference sequences. For a sequence to be retained, a match of at least six nucleotides to both a V gene segment and a J gene segment was required. Rearrangements were classified as productive when the CDR3 lacked stop codons and remained in frame with V and J, and all other rearrangements were classified as non-productive. Following IMGT convention, CDR3 was defined as the stretch from the second conserved V-encoded cysteine to the conserved J-encoded phenylalanine. The earlier analysis of about 530 of the donors excluded any sequence lacking an unambiguous match to a single V gene segment. In an earlier analysis of several hundred of the donors, V segments were called functional above 56.7% productive rearrangements and were called segregating when the between-donor standard deviation exceeded 5%. A statistical classification framework was developed to diagnose cytomegalovirus status using the catalog of TCR beta chain sequences. In a later analysis, TCR nucleotide sequences were compared against IMGT/GENE-DB human TR gene sequences so that V and J genes could be assigned. The TCRdist pipeline was used in a later analysis to assign CDR3 sequences and most-parsimonious VDJ recombination scenarios. In a later analysis, every TCR beta chain was defined by the combination of its CDR3 amino acid sequence and its V-gene family, and reads without a unique V-gene family were dropped. As a way to deal with suspected cross-contamination and a sequencing artifact, a later analysis dropped hundreds of nucleotide sequences that were highly shared and had low generation probability. A later analysis calculated a clonal expansion index for each public chain from normalized within-repertoire ranks of inferred template counts. Generation probabilities in a later analysis came from a VDJ recombination model fitted to out-of-frame rearrangements, and those results were checked against IGoR. In a later analysis, hypergeometric tests were used to score TCR-TCR, TCR-HLA and TCR-CMV co-occurrence, with a repertoire-size bias correction applied to TCR pairs. False discovery rates were estimated in a later analysis by permuting HLA or CMV assignments 20 times. In a later analysis, co-occurring TCRs were grouped using DBSCAN, and TCRdist sequence similarity was added for clustering within HLA-allele-positive subsets. For co-occurrence clustering, repertoires with fewer than 30,000 or more than 120,000 public chains were excluded, along with several repertoires with anomalous nucleotide sharing. TCRdb holds this immuneACCESS table with in-frame rearrangements only. Some clones are missing; in checked studies, unresolved V genes explain under half, and the rest has no known cause. V, J and clone size derive from that table, while D and trimming were established from the DNA sequence. The sample table lists approximately 130,000 clones, under 85% of them with a count of one. The ten largest clones take up over 1.5% of the sample.

Regarding this clone: There is no known antigen for this receptor. No base qualities exist here, and no much larger clone lies one base off it.

V and J are truncated by 0 bases and 7 bases respectively, leaving an intervening sequence of 10 bases. The germline V gene yields SGHTA for CDR1 and FQGNSA for CDR2. Taken from cysteine to phenylalanine, the CDR3 has 13 residues. Only the CDR3 portion is preserved as DNA: 39 bases, with reading frame beginning at the first base. Recombination linked TRBV7-2 to TRBJ2-7, and perhaps TRBD2 as D gene, on 7 matching bases. The source material was PBMCs. The sequence derives from a boy aged 5 to 17 in good health and CMV-seronegative. CDR3 reads: CASSLAGGGEQYF. The bases read TGTGCCAGCAGCTTAGCGGGAGGGGGGGAGCAGTACTTC.